This passage covers 24 T cell receptor beta chains from one sample sequenced in a study of T cells in Graves' hyperthyroidism and ophthalmopathy. Amplification of TCR beta CDR3 regions was performed using RNA transcripts as template. First-round RT-PCR targeting the TCR CDR3 was performed with the HTBI primer set. One entry per CDR3 protein results from TCRdb running MiXCR on the multiplex PCR reads. The data show 640,000 or so distinct CDR3 sequences, approximately 15% seen once. The sample comprised blood. These receptors originate from a woman aged 18-29 years with Graves' ophthalmopathy.

The J gene is TRBJ1-6, the V gene TRBV15; TRBD1 aligns across 8 bases. Trimming removed 1 base from V and 11 bases from J; junction bases left unmatched: 10. The CDR3 loop spans 16 amino acids. Germline CDR1 reads LNHNV; CDR2 reads YYDKDF (reference sequence). DNA of the CDR3: TGTGCCACCAGCAGAGGGAGGACAGGGTGGTTTCCACCCCTCCACTTT. Translated: CATSRGRTGWFPPLHF.

This clonotype was counted at least ten times. V and J are TRBV6-2 or TRBV6-3 and TRBJ2-1, with D hard to call. The CDR3 length is 16 residues. Per the germline V gene, CDR1 is MNHEY and CDR2 is SVGEGT. Trimming pared 2 bases from V and 2 bases from J, leaving 13 bases between. In nucleotides, the CDR3 is TGTGCCAGCAGTTACAGTCCCCAGGAAACCTACAATGAGCAGTTCTTC. Translated, it gives CASSYSPQETYNEQFF.

V is TRBV9 and J is TRBJ2-5; TRBD1 is a possible D gene (6 bases). Germline V gene data show CDR1 as SGDLS and CDR2 as YYNGEE. Trimming removed 0 bases at V and 5 bases at J, with 14 bases between. This CDR3 comprises 15 residues. The CDR3 sequence: CASSVVGRGAETQYF. The CDR3 DNA sequence: TGTGCCAGCAGCGTAGTTGGCAGGGGCGCGGAGACCCAGTACTTC.

The table lists this clonotype with a few counts. The J gene is TRBJ2-7, the V gene TRBV9; D ambiguous. The V end lost 0 bases, the J end lost 7 bases, and 11 bases lay between the germline ends. Germline V CDR1 and CDR2: SGDLS, YYNGEE. The CDR3 spans 13 residues. The CDR3 nucleotides are TGTGCCAGCAGCGTAGAAGGGCCTCGGGAGCAGTACTTC. This sequence encodes CASSVEGPREQYF.

This clonotype was counted ten times or more. This chain connects TRBV29-1 to TRBJ2-7, with 7 bases lining up with TRBD2. V trimming: 7 bases; J trimming: 6 bases; junction bases outside the gene matches: 15. The CDR3 sequence is 14 residues long. Germline lookup yields CDR1 SQVTM and CDR2 ANQGSEA. CDR3 amino acids: CSALGLGGKLEQYF. The CDR3 coding sequence is TGCAGCGCTCTCGGACTAGGCGGGAAGCTCGAGCAGTACTTC.

This chain connects TRBV30 to TRBJ2-6, with a tentative D call TRBD2 (6 bases). Trimming took 4 bases from V and 4 from J, leaving 11 bases between them. The CDR3 consists of 14 residues. Germline V gives CDR1 GTSNPN, CDR2 SVGIG (reference sequence). The DNA for the CDR3 is TGTGCCTGGACCGCGGGAACCGGGGCCAACGTCCTGACTTTC. Residues: CAWTAGTGANVLTF.

This clonotype was counted at least ten times. This chain uses TRBV20-1 with TRBJ2-7, with 12 bases matching TRBD2. Trimming removed 1 base from V and 0 bases from J; junction bases left unmatched: 4. CDR1 DFQATT and CDR2 SNEGSKA come from the germline V gene (reference sequence). The CDR3 contains 16 residues. CDR3 residues: CSARVLTSGSSYEQYF. The CDR3 bases are TGCAGTGCTAGAGTACTGACTAGCGGGAGCTCCTACGAGCAGTACTTC.

This clonotype has a count of ten or more. The chain combines TRBV7-2 with TRBJ2-7; a possible D gene is TRBD2 (7 bases). Germline-derived CDR1 and CDR2 are SGHTA and FQGNSA. The CDR3 is 16 residues long. The V and J ends lost 3 bases and 1 base respectively, with 16 bases between them. DNA for the CDR3: TGTGCCAGCAGCTTCGGGGGCGGGAGTTATTCCTACGAGCAGTACTTC. This translates into CASSFGGGSYSYEQYF.

This clonotype was counted a few times. The V and J genes are TRBV10-3 and TRBJ1-2, with 7 bases fitting TRBD1. The trim removed 4 bases at V and 4 bases at J, leaving 12 bases unmatched. The V gene's germline CDR1 is ENHRY and CDR2 SYGVKD. This CDR3 has 16 amino acids. The CDR3 DNA reads TGTGCCATCAGTGTCAGAGCGACAGGGCTCATCTATGGCTACACCTTC. It specifies CAISVRATGLIYGYTF.

This clonotype was observed many times. The chain has TRBV6-1 and TRBJ2-5; TRBD1 might be the D (6 bases). The germline CDR1 and CDR2 sequences are MNHNS and SASEGT. The length of the CDR3 is 14 residues. V lost 4 bases to trimming and J lost 2 bases, with 11 bases between them. The CDR3: CASSAGQLQETQYF. The CDR3, as DNA: TGTGCCAGCAGTGCAGGACAGCTTCAAGAGACCCAGTACTTC.

This clonotype was observed at least ten times. The chain's CDR3 is CASSPRDSWLTDTQYF. Written as DNA, the CDR3 is TGTGCCAGCTCACCCCGGGACAGTTGGTTAACAGATACGCAGTATTTT. The rearrangement links TRBV18 to TRBJ2-3, with TRBD1 identical over 7 bases. The germline V gene encodes CDR1 KGHSH and CDR2 LQKENI. This CDR3 comprises 16 residues. Unmatched junction bases numbered 9, after V lost 3 bases and J lost 3 bases.

In this sample, this clonotype turned up many times. This sequence joins TRBV7-9 and TRBJ2-7, with D possibly being TRBD2 (5 bases). The V end was cut by 3 bases, the J end by 2 bases, with 11 bases between. The CDR3 has 14 amino acids. CDR1 and CDR2 (germline): SEHNR, FQNEAQ (reference sequence). The CDR3 DNA follows: TGTGCCAGCAGCTTGGGCAGCGGACCCTACGAGCAGTACTTC. It encodes CASSLGSGPYEQYF.

This clonotype was observed many times. V gene TRBV3-1 combines with J gene TRBJ2-1; 7 positions agree with TRBD2. The CDR3 spans 15 residues. The germline CDR1 and CDR2 sequences are LGHDT and YNNKEL (reference sequence). The V gene end was trimmed by 3 bases and the J gene end by 4 bases; junction bases not matched to a gene: 6. CDR3 DNA: TGTGCCAGCAGCCACGGCGGGAGTGGTTACAATGAGCAGTTCTTC. Translation gives CASSHGGSGYNEQFF.

The CDR3 DNA sequence: TGTGCCAGCAGTTTTTTCCTTAATGAAAAACTGTTTTTT. This encodes CASSFFLNEKLFF. The chain joins TRBV12-3 or TRBV12-4 to TRBJ1-4, with no clear D. Trimming removed 3 bases at V and 4 bases at J, with 6 bases between. This CDR3 has 13 residues.

This clonotype was counted only a few times. This chain uses TRBV15 with TRBJ1-1; 10 bases agree with TRBD1. Looked up from germline, CDR1 is LNHNV and CDR2 is YYDKDF (reference sequence). V dropped 3 bases and J dropped 4; count of bases not matched to a gene: 5. The CDR3 loop spans 15 amino acids. The CDR3 here is CATSRWDRGGTEAFF. The CDR3 DNA is TGTGCCACCAGCAGGTGGGACAGGGGAGGCACTGAAGCTTTCTTT.

This clonotype was observed a few times. The germline gene is not matched at one end of the junction; a read error may be the cause. The CDR3 loop reads CASSPGSSWGEQFF. The CDR3 DNA follows: TGTGCTAGCAGCCCGGGGTCGTCTTGGGGTGAGCAGTTCTTC. This chain joins TRBV7-7 and TRBJ2-1; the D gene is possibly TRBD2 (5 bases). From germline, CDR1 is SSHAT and CDR2 FNYEAQ (reference sequence). The CDR3 spans 14 residues.

This clonotype was detected many times. The J gene is TRBJ2-1, the V gene TRBV30; no firm D call. CDR3 size: 11 residues. Germline-derived CDR1 and CDR2 are GTSNPN and SVGIG (reference sequence). V shed 8 bases and J shed 0 bases, with 5 bases lying between them. The CDR3 sequence is CAKSSYNEQFF. CDR3 DNA: TGTGCCAAGAGCTCCTACAATGAGCAGTTCTTC.

This clonotype has just a few counts. The V and J genes are TRBV28 and TRBJ1-5, with D possibly TRBD1 on 6 matching bases. CDR1 MDHEN and CDR2 SYDVKM come from the germline V gene. There are 12 residues in the CDR3. V was pared by 8 bases and J by 16 bases, with 21 bases between. The CDR3 nucleotides are TGTGCCAGCCGAACCCCGGGGGCCCTTGGACATTTT. Its translation is CASRTPGALGHF. The whole variable domain, filled in from reference TRBV28 and TRBJ1-5, reads DVKVTQSSRYLVKRTGEKVFLECVQDMDHENMFWYRQDPGLGLRLIYFSYDVKMKEKGDIPEGYSVSREKKERFSLILESASTNQTSMYLCASRTPGALGHFGDGTRLSIL.

This clonotype was counted once. This clone may be a read error of a much larger clone one base away. The J gene is TRBJ2-5, the V gene TRBV5-4; 10 bases map to TRBD2. From germline, CDR1 is SGHNT and CDR2 YYREEE (reference sequence). CDR3 length equals 15 residues. Trimming cost V 1 base and J 0 bases; bases outside gene matches: 0. CDR3 sequence reads: CASSLTSGNQETQYF. The CDR3 DNA reads TGTGCCAGCAGCTTGACTAGCGGGAACCAAGAGACCCAGTACTTC.

This clonotype was recorded many times. This sequence joins TRBV6-5 and TRBJ1-2; D gene uncertain. This CDR3 has 15 residues. V was clipped by 0 bases and J by 1 base, with 9 bases between them. From germline, CDR1 is MNHEY and CDR2 SVGAGI. CDR3: CASSYSAGINYGYTF. CDR3 bases: TGTGCCAGCAGTTACTCAGCGGGAATTAACTATGGCTACACCTTC.

This clonotype was seen many times. One end of the junction fails to match germline, which may point to a read error. V gene TRBV12-5 combines with J gene TRBJ1-5, with unresolved D. From germline, CDR1 is LGHNT and CDR2 FRNRAP. The CDR3 sequence is 13 residues long. The DNA of the CDR3 is TGTGCTAGTGGGTTGGGCAGGAATCAGCCCCAGCATTTT. Amino acids: CASGLGRNQPQHF.

This clonotype has a count of ten or more. In nucleotides, the CDR3 is TGTGCCAGTAGTCCCCACGGCGGCAGCACAGATACGCAGTATTTT. Its protein is CASSPHGGSTDTQYF. This chain connects TRBV19 to TRBJ2-3; D is unresolved. This CDR3 contains 15 residues. The V and J ends lost 5 bases and 0 bases respectively, with 12 bases between them. The germline V gene has CDR1 LNHDA and CDR2 SQIVND (reference sequence). Looking up the rest from reference TRBV19 and TRBJ2-3 gives the full variable domain: DGGITQSPKYLFRKEGQNVTLSCEQNLNHDAMYWYRQDPGQGLRLIYYSQIVNDFQKGDIAEGYSVSREKKESFPLTVTSAQKNPTAFYLCASSPHGGSTDTQYFGPGTRLTVL.

This clonotype was counted ten times or more. The rearrangement links TRBV20-1 to TRBJ2-5, with D tentatively TRBD1 (5 bases). Trimming shortened V by 6 bases and J by 6 bases, and 17 bases separated the two germline ends. The CDR3 extends over 13 amino acids. Per germline, CDR1 DFQATT and CDR2 SNEGSKA (reference sequence). CDR3 DNA: TGCAGTGCCCCCCTCGACAGTATGAAGACCCAGTACTTC. As protein: CSAPLDSMKTQYF.

The CDR3 spells CASTRSLGLPSSYNEQFF. The CDR3 bases are TGTGCCAGCACCCGATCCCTCGGGCTCCCGAGCTCCTACAATGAGCAGTTCTTC. The chain uses TRBV7-2 and TRBJ2-1; unclear D gene. Germline V gives CDR1 SGHTA, CDR2 FQGNSA. The V end lost 7 bases, the J end lost 0 bases, and 22 bases lay between the germline ends. This CDR3 is 18 amino acids long.